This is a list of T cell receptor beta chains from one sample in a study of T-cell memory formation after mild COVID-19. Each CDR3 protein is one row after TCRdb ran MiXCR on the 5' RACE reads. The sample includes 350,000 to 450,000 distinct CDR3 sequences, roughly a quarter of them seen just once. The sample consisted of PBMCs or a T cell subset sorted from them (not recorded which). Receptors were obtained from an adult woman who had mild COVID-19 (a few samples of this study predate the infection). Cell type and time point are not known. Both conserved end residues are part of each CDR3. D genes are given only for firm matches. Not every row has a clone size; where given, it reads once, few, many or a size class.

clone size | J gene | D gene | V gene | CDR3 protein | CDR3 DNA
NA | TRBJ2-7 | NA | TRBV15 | CATSIPPHEQYF | TGTGCCACCAGCATCCCCCCCCACGAGCAGTACTTC
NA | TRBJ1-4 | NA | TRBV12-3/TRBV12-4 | CASSGQLNEKLFF | TGTGCCAGCAGTGGACAGCTTAATGAAAAACTGTTTTTT
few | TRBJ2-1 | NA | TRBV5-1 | CASSLIQPTLGEQFF | TGCGCCAGCAGCTTGATTCAGCCGACCTTAGGTGAGCAGTTCTTC
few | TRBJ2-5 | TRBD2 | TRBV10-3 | CAIGVRGGETQYF | TGTGCCATCGGGGTGCGCGGGGGGGAGACCCAGTACTTC
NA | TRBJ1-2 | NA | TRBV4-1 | CASSQAPGEGFTYGYTF | TGCGCCAGCAGCCAAGCTCCGGGCGAGGGGTTTACTTATGGCTACACCTTC
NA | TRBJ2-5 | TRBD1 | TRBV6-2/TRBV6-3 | CASSPGQGTLQTQYF | TGTGCCAGCAGTCCCGGACAGGGTACGTTGCAGACCCAGTACTTC
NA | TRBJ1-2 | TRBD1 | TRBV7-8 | CASSSATSTGALRGYTF | TGTGCCAGCAGCTCCGCTACCTCGACAGGGGCTTTGAGGGGCTACACCTTC
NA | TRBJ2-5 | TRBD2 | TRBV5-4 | CASSLGGSGDPQETQYF | TGTGCCAGCAGCCTCGGAGGTAGCGGGGATCCCCAAGAGACCCAGTACTTC
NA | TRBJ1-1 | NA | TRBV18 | CASSPLDVKGVTEAFF | TGTGCCAGCTCACCGCTGGACGTCAAGGGCGTCACTGAAGCTTTCTTT
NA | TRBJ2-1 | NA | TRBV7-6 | CASSLAADNEQFF | TGTGCCAGCAGCTTAGCGGCTGACAATGAGCAGTTCTTC
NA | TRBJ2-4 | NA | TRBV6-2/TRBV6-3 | CASSKMMGIQTKNIQYF | TGTGCCAGCAGCAAAATGATGGGGATCCAGACAAAAAACATTCAGTACTTC